This T cell receptor (beta chain) stems from a study of regulatory T cells in long-lasting Graves disease. This clonotype has more than one count but fewer than ten. Time point of the sample: newly diagnosed GD, antithyroid drugs for less than 3 months. Following extraction of RNA from PBMCs, that RNA was used to make the TCR library. V gave up 4 bases and J gave up 6 bases, with 16 bases separating them. Germline-derived CDR1 and CDR2 are SQVTM and ANQGSEA. This CDR3 region has 13 residues. Arm-PCR of CDR3 regions and iRepertoire HTBI primers were used to build TCR beta libraries. TCRdb used MiXCR to reprocess the multiplex PCR reads, holding one entry per CDR3 protein. The table lists roughly 500,000 distinct CDR3 sequences, about 14% of them singletons. The sample was also reused in another study, on T cells in Graves' hyperthyroidism and ophthalmopathy.

Here the sequenced sample was peripheral blood mononuclear cells (PBMCs), taken at new diagnosis, from a patient treated with antithyroid drugs. The chain is built from TRBV29-1 and TRBJ2-7; D could derive from TRBD1 or TRBD2 (5 bases each). This sequence originates from a young man with Graves disease. As DNA, the CDR3 is TGCAGCGTTGCGGCAGGGAGCAAGTCCGAGCAGTACTTC. The encoded protein is CSVAAGSKSEQYF.